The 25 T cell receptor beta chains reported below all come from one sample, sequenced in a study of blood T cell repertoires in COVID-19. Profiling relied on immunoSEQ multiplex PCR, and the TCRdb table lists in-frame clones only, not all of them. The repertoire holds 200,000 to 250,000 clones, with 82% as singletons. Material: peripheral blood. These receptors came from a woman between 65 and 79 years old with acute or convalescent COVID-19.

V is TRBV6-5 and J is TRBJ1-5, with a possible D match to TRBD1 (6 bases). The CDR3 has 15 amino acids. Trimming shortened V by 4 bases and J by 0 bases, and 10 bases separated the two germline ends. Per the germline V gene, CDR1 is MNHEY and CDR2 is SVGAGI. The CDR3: CASSSTGPSNQPQHF. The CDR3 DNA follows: TGTGCCAGCAGTTCGACAGGACCTAGCAATCAGCCCCAGCATTTT.

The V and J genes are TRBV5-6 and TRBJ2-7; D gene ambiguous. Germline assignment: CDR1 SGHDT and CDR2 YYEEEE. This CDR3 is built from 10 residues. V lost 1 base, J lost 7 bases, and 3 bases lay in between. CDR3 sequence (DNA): TGTGCCAGCAGCTTGTCGGAGCAGTACTTC. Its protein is CASSLSEQYF. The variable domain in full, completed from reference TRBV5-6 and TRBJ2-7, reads DAGVTQSPTHLIKTRGQQVTLRCSPKSGHDTVSWYQQALGQGPQFIFQYYEEEERQRGNFPDRFSGHQFPNYSSELNVNALLLGDSALYLCASSLSEQYFGPGTRLTVT.

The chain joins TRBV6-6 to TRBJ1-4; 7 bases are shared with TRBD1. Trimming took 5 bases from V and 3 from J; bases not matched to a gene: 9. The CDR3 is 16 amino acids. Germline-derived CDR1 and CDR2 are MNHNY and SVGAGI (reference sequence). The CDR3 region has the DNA TGTGCCAGCAGTCGGACAGGCCTTAACCCTAATGAAAAACTGTTTTTT. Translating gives CASSRTGLNPNEKLFF.

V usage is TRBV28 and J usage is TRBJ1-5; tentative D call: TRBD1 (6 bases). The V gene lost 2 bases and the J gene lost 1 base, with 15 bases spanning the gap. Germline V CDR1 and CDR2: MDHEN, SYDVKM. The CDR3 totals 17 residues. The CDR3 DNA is TGTGCCAGCAGTTTACCCACAGGGATTTCAAGCAATCAGCCCCAGCATTTT. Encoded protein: CASSLPTGISSNQPQHF.

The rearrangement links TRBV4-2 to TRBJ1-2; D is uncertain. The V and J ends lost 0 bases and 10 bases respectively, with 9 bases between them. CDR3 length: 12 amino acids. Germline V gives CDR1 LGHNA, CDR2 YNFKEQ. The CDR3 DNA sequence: TGTGCCAGCAGCCAAGAGACACAGTCCTACACCTTC. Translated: CASSQETQSYTF.

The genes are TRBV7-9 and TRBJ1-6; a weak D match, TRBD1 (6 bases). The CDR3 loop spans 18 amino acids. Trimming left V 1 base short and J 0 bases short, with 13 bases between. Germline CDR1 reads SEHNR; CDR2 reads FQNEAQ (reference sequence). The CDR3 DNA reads TGTGCCAGCAGCTTAGGTGGGGGCCCGAGCTCCTATAATTCACCCCTCCACTTT. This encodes CASSLGGGPSSYNSPLHF. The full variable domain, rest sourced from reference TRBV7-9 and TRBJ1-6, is DTGVSQNPRHKITKRGQNVTFRCDPISEHNRLYWYRQTLGQGPEFLTYFQNEAQLEKSRLLSDRFSAERPKGSFSTLEIQRTEQGDSAMYLCASSLGGGPSSYNSPLHFGNGTRLTVT.

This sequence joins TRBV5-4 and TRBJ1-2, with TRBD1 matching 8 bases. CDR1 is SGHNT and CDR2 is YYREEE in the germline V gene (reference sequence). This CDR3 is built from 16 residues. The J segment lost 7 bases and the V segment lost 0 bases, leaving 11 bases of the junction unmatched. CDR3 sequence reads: CASSLAQGGLSGGYTF. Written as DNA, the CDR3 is TGTGCCAGCAGCTTGGCACAGGGGGGTCTAAGTGGTGGCTACACCTTC.

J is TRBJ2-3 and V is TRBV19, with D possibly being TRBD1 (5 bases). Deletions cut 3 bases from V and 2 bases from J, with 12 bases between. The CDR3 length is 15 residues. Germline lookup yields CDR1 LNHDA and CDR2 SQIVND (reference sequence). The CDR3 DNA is TGTGCCAGTAGTATTTGGGGCTCGATCACAGATACGCAGTATTTT. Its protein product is CASSIWGSITDTQYF.

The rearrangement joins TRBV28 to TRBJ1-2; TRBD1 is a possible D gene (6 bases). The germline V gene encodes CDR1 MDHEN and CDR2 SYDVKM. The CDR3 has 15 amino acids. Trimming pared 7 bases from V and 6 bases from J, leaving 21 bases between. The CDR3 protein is CASTPSGGAWDGYTF. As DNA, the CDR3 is TGTGCCAGCACCCCCTCCGGGGGGGCTTGGGATGGCTACACCTTC.

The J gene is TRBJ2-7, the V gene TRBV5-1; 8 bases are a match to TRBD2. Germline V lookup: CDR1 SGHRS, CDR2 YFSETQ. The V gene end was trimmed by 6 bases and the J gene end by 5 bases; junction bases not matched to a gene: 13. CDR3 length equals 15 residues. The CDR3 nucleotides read TGCGCCAGCACAGCTGGGACTAGTGTAGCTAACGAGCAGTACTTC. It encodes CASTAGTSVANEQYF.

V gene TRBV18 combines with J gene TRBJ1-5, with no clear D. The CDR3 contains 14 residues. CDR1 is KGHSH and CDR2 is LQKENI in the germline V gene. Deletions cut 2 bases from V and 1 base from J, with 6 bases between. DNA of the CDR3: TGTGCCAGCTCACCATTACGGAGCAATCAGCCCCAGCATTTT. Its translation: CASSPLRSNQPQHF.

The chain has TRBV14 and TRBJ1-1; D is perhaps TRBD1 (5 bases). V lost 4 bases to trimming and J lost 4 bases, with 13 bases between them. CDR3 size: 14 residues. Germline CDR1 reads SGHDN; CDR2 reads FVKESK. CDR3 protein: CASSPRVYGTEAFF. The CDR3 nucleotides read TGTGCCAGCAGCCCCAGGGTTTACGGCACTGAAGCTTTCTTT.

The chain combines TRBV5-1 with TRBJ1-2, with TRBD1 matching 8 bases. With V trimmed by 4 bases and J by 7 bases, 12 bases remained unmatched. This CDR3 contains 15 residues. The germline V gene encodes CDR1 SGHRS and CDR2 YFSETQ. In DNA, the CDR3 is TGCGCCAGCAGCCTACGACCAGGGGGCATAAGTGGCTACACCTTC. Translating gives CASSLRPGGISGYTF.

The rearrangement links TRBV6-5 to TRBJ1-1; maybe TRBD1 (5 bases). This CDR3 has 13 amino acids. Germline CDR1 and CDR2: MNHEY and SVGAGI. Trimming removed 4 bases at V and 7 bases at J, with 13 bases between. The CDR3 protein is CASSSPGHLEAFF. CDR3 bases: TGTGCCAGCAGTTCACCTGGACACCTTGAAGCTTTCTTT.

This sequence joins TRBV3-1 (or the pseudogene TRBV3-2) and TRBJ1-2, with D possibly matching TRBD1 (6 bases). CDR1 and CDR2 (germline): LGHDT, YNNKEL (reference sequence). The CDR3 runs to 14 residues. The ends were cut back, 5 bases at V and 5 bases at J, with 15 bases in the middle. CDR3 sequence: CASSRMDREYGYTF. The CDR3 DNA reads TGTGCCAGCAGCAGGATGGACAGAGAATATGGCTACACCTTC.

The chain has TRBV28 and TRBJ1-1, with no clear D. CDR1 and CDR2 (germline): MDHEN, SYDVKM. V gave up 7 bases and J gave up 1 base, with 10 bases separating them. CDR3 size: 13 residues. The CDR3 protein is CASITPSNTEAFF. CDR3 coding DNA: TGTGCCAGCATTACACCCTCGAACACTGAAGCTTTCTTT.

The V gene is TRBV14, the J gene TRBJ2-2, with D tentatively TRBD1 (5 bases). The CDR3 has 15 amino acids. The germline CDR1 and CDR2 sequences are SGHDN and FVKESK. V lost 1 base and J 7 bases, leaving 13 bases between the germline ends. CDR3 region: CASSQVHTGSGELFF. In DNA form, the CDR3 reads TGTGCCAGCAGCCAAGTACACACAGGCAGCGGGGAGCTGTTTTTT.

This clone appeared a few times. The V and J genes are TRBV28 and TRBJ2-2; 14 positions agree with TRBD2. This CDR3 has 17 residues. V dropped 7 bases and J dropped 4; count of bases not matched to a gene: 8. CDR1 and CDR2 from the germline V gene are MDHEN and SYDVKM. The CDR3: CASKLGGLAGGTGELFF. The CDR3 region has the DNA TGTGCCAGCAAACTGGGTGGACTAGCGGGGGGCACCGGGGAGCTGTTTTTT.

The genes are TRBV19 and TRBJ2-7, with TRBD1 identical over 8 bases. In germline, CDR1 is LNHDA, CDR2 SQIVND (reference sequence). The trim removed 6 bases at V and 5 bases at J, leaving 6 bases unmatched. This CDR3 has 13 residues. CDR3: CASRGQGVNEQYF. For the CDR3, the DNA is TGTGCCAGTAGAGGACAGGGAGTGAACGAGCAGTACTTC.

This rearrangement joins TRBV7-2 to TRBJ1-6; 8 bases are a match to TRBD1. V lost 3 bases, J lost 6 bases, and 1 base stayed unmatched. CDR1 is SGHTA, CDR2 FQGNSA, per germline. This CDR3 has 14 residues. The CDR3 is CASSLTGANSPLHF. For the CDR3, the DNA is TGTGCCAGCAGCTTGACAGGGGCTAATTCACCCCTCCACTTT.

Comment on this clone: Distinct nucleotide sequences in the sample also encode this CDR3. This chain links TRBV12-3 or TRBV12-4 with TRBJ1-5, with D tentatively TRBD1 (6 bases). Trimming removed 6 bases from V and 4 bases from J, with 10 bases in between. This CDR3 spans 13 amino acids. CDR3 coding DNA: TGTGCCAGCAGCCCCGGACAGAATCAGCCCCAGCATTTT. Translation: CASSPGQNQPQHF.

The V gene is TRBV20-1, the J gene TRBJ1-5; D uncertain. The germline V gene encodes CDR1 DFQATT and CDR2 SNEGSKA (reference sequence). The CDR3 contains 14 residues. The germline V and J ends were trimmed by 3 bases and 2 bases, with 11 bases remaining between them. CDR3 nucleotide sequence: TGCAGTGCTAGTTGGCCCTTGGGCAATCAGCCCCAGCATTTT. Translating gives CSASWPLGNQPQHF.

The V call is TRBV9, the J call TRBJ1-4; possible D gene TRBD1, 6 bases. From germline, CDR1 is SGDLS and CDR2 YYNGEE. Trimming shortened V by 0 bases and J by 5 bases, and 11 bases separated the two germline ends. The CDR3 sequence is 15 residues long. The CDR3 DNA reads TGTGCCAGCAGCGTAGAGGGACATGACAATGAAAAACTGTTTTTT. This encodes CASSVEGHDNEKLFF.

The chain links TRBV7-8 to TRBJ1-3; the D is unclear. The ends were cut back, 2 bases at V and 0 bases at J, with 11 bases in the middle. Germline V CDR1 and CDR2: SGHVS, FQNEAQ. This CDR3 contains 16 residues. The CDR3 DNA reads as TGTGCCAGCAGCTTAAGCGGCAGCCCCTCTGGAAACACCATATATTTT. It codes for CASSLSGSPSGNTIYF.

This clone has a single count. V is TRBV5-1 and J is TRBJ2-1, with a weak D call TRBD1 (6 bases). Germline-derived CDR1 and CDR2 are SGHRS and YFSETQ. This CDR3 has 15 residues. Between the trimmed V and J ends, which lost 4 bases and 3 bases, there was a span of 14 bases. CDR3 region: CASSPDGQSYNEQFF. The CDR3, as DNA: TGCGCCAGCAGCCCGGACGGACAGAGCTACAATGAGCAGTTCTTC.